This T cell receptor beta chain originates from a study of shared clonotypes between healthy human individuals. In germline, CDR1 is LNHDA, CDR2 SQIVND (reference sequence). Trimming took 8 bases from V and 2 from J; bases not matched to a gene: 7. This CDR3 is 14 amino acids long. The run depth of the assay was deep. For each subset, genomic DNA was distributed in equal portions over several immunoSEQ plates. Profiling relied on immunoSEQ multiplex PCR, and the TCRdb table lists in-frame clones only, not all of them. The sample shows 450,000 to 600,000 clones, 79% of them seen only once. J is TRBJ2-7 and V is TRBV19; TRBD2 aligns across 9 bases. What was sequenced was PBMCs. The TCR originated in a woman between 40 and 55 years old in good health. Some clones in this sample may be carry-over from other donors' samples. For the CDR3, the DNA is TGTGCCAGTTCCACTGGCGGGAGGGCCTACGAGCAGTACTTC. Amino acids: CASSTGGRAYEQYF. The whole variable domain, filled in from reference TRBV19 and TRBJ2-7, reads DGGITQSPKYLFRKEGQNVTLSCEQNLNHDAMYWYRQDPGQGLRLIYYSQIVNDFQKGDIAEGYSVSREKKESFPLTVTSAQKNPTAFYLCASSTGGRAYEQYFGPGTRLTVT.